This TCR beta chain was sequenced during a study of OX40 agonist ivuxolimab in advanced cancers. The data were produced by immunoSEQ multiplex PCR, yet TCRdb's version contains in-frame clones alone and is incomplete. The sample includes some 80,000 clones, around nine tenths of them seen just once. Losses at the gene ends were 1 base for V and 8 bases for J; bases not matched to a gene: 9. Germline V CDR1 and CDR2: SGHRS, YFSETQ. The CDR3 spans 15 residues. This clonotype originated in an adult with an advanced solid tumor such as melanoma, head and neck, liver or kidney cancer. The specimen comprised CD4+ or CD8+ T cells sorted from blood, sampled in a trial of the OX40 agonist ivuxolimab. The chain couples TRBV5-1 to TRBJ1-1, with 9 positions matching TRBD1. The CDR3: CASSLWSGTGNEAFF. CDR3 coding DNA: TGCGCCAGCAGCTTGTGGTCCGGGACAGGGAACGAAGCTTTCTTT.